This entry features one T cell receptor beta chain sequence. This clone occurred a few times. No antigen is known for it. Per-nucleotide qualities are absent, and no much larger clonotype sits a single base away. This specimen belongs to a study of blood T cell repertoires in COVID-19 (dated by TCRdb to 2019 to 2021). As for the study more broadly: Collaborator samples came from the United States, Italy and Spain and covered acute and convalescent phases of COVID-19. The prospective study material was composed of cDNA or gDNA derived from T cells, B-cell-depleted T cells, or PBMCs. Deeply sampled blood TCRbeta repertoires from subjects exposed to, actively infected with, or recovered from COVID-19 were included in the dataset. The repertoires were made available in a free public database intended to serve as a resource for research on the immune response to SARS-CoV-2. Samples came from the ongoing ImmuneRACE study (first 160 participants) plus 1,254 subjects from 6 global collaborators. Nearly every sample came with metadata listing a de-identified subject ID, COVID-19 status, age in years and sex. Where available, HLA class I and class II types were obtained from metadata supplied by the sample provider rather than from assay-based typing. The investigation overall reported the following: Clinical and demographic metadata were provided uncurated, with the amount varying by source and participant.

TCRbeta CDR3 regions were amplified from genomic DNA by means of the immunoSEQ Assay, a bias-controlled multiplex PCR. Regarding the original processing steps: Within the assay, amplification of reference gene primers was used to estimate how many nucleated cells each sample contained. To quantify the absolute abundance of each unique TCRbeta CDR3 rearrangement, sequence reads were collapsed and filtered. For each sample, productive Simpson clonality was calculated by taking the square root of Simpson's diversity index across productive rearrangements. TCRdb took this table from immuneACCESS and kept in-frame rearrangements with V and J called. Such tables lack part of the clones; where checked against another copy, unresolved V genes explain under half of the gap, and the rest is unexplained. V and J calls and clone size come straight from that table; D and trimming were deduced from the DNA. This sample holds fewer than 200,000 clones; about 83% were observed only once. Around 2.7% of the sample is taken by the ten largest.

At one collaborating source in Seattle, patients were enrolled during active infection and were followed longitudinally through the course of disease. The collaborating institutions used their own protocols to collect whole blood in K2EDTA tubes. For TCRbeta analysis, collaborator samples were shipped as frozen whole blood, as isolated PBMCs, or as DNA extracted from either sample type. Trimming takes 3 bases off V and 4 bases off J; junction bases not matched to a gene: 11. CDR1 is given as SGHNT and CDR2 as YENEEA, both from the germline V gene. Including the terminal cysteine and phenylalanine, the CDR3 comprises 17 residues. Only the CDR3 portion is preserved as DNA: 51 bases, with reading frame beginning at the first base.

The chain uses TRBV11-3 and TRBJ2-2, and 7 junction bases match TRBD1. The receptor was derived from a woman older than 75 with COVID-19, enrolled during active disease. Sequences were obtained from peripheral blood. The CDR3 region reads CASSFKGTVLTTGELFF. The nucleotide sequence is TGTGCCAGCAGCTTTAAGGGGACAGTGCTCACCACCGGGGAGCTGTTTTTT.